This TCR beta chain was obtained from a study of cytomegalovirus exposure and HLA in healthy donors. Findings and limits, study-wide: Later work found that TCR association rates differed between HLA loci; DRB1 had the most and HLA-C the fewest.

As regards this clone: Its antigen is undetermined.

V shed 0 bases, J shed 8 bases, and the junction held 9 bases outside the gene matches. Germline CDR1 is SGHRS and CDR2 is YFSETQ. The CDR3 loop spans 16 amino acids. The study ran its PCR with 60 Vbeta and 13 Jbeta primers. The repertoire was sequenced with immunoSEQ multiplex PCR; TCRdb's copy has only in-frame clones and lacks some. The sample holds about 200,000 clones, 79% seen once. This chain joins TRBV5-1 and TRBJ2-3; 10 positions agree with TRBD2. The sequence came from a man over 45 in good health and CMV-seronegative. Sequenced material: PBMCs. In DNA form, the CDR3 reads TGCGCCAGCAGCTTGGAGGTAGCGGGGGGTAGCGGTACGCAGTATTTT. Translating gives CASSLEVAGGSGTQYF.